This T cell receptor beta chain comes out of a study of T cell responses to AZD1222 COVID-19 vaccine. In the case of this clone: Its specificity is unknown.

Study-wide points: Sampled repertoires all dated from after the peak T cell response.

V lost 0 bases and J 4 bases, leaving 10 bases between the germline ends. The CDR3 runs 15 residues. From germline, CDR1 is LNHNV and CDR2 YYDKDF (reference sequence). Data came from immunoSEQ multiplex PCR; TCRdb stores just in-frame clones and leaves some out. The sample consists of about 120,000 clones, more than 80% of them appearing once. The sequence was collected from an adult who received the MenACWY meningococcal vaccine as a control. The sequencing here drew on peripheral blood, taken 28 days after the second dose of the MenACWY control vaccine. The rearrangement links TRBV15 to TRBJ1-5, with D maybe TRBD1 (6 bases). The CDR3 region has the DNA TGTGCCACCAGCAGAGATGTTCAGGGGAATCAGCCCCAGCATTTT. Translated: CATSRDVQGNQPQHF.